This T cell receptor (beta chain) was sequenced during a study of Ad26.COV2.S vaccination and SARS-CoV-2 variants. Study context: Doses of Ad26.COV2.S were injected into muscle once or twice, 56 days apart.

Generated by immunoSEQ multiplex PCR, the TCRdb table keeps only in-frame clones and is missing some. The sample lists about 350,000 clones; approximately 86% were seen once. Trimming cost V 8 bases and J 1 base; bases outside gene matches: 8. Per germline, CDR1 SGHAT and CDR2 FQNNGV. This CDR3 contains 15 residues. Treatment noted: 15 to 20 received Ad26.COV2.S at low or high dose, single or two shots; roughly five received placebo; per-sample allocation not given. The investigators took samples on day 63 after the first vaccine or placebo injection. The source was peripheral blood, collected in a trial of Ad26.COV2.S vaccine versus placebo. The V call is TRBV11-2, the J call TRBJ2-5; 9 nucleotides agree with TRBD2. The TCR originated in a person aged 18 to 65 who received the Ad26.COV2.S COVID-19 vaccine or a placebo. CDR3 sequence reads: CASSWASGTQETQYF. The CDR3 DNA reads as TGTGCCAGCTCTTGGGCTAGCGGGACCCAAGAGACCCAGTACTTC.